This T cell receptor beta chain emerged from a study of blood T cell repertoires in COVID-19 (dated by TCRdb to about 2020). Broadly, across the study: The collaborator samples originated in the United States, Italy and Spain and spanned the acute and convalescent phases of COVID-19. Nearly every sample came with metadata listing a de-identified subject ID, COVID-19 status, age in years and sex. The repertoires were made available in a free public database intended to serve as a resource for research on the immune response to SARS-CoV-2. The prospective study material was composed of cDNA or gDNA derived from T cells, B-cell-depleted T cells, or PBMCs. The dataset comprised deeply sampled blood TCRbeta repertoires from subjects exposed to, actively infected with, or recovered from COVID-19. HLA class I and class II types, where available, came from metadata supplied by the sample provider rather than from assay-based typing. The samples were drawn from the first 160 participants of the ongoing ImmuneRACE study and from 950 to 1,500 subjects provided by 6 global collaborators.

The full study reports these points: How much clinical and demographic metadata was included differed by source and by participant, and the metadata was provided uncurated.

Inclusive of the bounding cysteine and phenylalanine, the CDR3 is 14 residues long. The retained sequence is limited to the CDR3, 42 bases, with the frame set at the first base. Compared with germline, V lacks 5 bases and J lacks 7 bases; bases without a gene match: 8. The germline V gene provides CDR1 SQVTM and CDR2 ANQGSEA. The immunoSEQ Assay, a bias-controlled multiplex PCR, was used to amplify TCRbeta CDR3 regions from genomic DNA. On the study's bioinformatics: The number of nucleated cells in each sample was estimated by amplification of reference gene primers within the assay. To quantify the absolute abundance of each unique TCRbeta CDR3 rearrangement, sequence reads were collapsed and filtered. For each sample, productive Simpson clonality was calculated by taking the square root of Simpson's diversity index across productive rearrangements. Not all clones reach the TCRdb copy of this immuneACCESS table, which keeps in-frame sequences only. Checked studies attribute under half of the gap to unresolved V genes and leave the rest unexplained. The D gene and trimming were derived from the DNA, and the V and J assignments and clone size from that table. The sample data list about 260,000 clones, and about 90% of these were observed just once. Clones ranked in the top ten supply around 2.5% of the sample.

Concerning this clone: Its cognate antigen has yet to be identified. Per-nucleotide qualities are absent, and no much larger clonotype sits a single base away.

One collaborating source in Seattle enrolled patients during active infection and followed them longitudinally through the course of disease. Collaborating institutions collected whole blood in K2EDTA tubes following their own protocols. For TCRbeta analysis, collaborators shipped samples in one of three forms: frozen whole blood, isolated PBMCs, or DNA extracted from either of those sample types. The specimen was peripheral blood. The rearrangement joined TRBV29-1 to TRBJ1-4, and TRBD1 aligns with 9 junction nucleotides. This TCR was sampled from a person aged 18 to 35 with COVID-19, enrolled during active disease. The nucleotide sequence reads TGCAGCGTTAGGCCCGACAGGGGGGGTGAAAAACTGTTTTTT. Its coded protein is CSVRPDRGGEKLFF. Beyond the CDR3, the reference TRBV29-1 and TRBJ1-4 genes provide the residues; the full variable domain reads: SAVISQKPSRDICQRGTSLTIQCQVDSQVTMMFWYRQQPGQSLTLIATANQGSEATYESGFVIDKFPISRPNLTFSTLTVSNMSPEDSSIYLCSVRPDRGGEKLFFGSGTQLSVL.